The clone carrying this T cell receptor (beta chain) has only a few counts. What it binds is not known. The data were taken from a study of cytomegalovirus exposure and HLA in healthy donors. Study information: Early on, a data release was issued that held some 85 million unique TCRs from HLA-typed donors.

The PCR made use of 60 Vbeta and 13 Jbeta primers. TCRdb keeps only in-frame clones here, not all; method: immunoSEQ multiplex PCR. The sample holds 85,000 to 90,000 clones, 85% to 90% seen once. This CDR3 is 11 amino acids long. Deletions cut 1 base from V and 6 bases from J, with 4 bases between. CDR1 is SEHNR and CDR2 is FQNEAQ in the germline V gene (reference sequence). General study results and limits: When a later analysis compared HLA-associated TCR beta chains with equally common others, the HLA-associated chains turned out to be more clonally expanded and to have lower generation probabilities.

The chain combines TRBV7-9 with TRBJ2-7; no clear D gene. Source material: PBMCs. The source of this sequence is a man younger than 30 in good health and CMV-seronegative. The chain's CDR3 is CASSLVGEQYF. DNA of the CDR3: TGTGCCAGCAGCTTAGTCGGCGAGCAGTACTTC.